This TCR beta chain stems from a study of OX40 agonist ivuxolimab in advanced cancers. V lost 0 bases and J 2 bases, leaving 13 bases between the germline ends. Germline V lookup: CDR1 GTSNPN, CDR2 SVGIG (reference sequence). The CDR3 loop spans 15 amino acids. The sampling schedule covered blood at baseline, cycle 4 day 1, and cycle 7 day 1. Profiled with immunoSEQ multiplex PCR; TCRdb holds only in-frame clones, not every one. The data show about 3,100 clones, approximately 92% seen once. This material consisted of CD4+ or CD8+ T cells sorted from blood, taken in a trial of the OX40 agonist ivuxolimab. The TCR comes from an adult with an advanced solid tumor such as melanoma, head and neck, liver or kidney cancer. The chain carries TRBV30 and TRBJ1-2; tentative D call: TRBD1 (6 bases). The CDR3 reads CAWSVGGGINYGYTF. CDR3 nucleotide sequence: TGTGCCTGGAGTGTAGGTGGGGGCATCAACTATGGCTACACCTTC.